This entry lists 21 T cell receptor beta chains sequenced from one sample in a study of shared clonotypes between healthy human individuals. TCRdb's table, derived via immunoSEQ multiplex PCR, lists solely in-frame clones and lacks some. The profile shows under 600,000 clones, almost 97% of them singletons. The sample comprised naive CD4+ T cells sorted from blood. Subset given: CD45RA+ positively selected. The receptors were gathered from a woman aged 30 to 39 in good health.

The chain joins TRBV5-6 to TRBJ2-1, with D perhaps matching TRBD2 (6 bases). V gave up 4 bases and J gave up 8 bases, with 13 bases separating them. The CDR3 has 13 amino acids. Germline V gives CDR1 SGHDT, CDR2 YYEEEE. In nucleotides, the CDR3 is TGTGCCAGCAGCGCGGGACTCTGGGATGAGCAGTTCTTC. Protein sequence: CASSAGLWDEQFF.

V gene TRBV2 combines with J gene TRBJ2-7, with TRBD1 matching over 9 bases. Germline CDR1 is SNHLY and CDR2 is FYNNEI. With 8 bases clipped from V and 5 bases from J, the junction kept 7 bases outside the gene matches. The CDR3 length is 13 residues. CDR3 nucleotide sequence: TGTGCCAGCGGCCGGGACAGGGTCCACGAGCAGTACTTC. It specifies CASGRDRVHEQYF.

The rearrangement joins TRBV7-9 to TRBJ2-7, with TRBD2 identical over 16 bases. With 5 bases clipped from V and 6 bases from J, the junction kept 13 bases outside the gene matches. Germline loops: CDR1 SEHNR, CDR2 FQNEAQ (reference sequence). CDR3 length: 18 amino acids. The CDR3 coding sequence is TGTGCCAGCAGCCCTGGGGGGACTAGCGGGAGGGCCCCTGGCGAGCAGTACTTC. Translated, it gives CASSPGGTSGRAPGEQYF.

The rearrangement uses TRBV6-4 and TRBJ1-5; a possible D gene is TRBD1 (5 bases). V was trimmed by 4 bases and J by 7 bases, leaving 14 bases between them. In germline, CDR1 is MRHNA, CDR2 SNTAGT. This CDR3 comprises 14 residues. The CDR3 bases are TGTGCCAGCAGTGGGGGACGCCATGAACAGCCCCAGCATTTT. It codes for CASSGGRHEQPQHF.

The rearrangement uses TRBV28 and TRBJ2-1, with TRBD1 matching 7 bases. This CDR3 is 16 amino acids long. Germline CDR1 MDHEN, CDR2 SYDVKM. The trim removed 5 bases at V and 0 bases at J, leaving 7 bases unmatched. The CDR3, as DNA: TGTGCCAGCAGTGCGACCGGGACAGTCTCCTACAATGAGCAGTTCTTC. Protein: CASSATGTVSYNEQFF.

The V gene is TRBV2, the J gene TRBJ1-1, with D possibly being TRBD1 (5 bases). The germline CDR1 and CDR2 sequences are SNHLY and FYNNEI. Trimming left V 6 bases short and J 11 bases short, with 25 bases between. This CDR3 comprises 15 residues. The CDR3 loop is CASSPRVGAARRAFF. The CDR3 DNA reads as TGTGCCAGCAGCCCGCGAGTAGGGGCCGCGCGGAGGGCTTTCTTT.

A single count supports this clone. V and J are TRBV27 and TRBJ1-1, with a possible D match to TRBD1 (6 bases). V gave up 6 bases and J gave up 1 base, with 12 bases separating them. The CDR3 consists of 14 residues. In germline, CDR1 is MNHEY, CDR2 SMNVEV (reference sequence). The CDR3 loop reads CASSKLTGNTEAFF. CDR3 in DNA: TGTGCCAGCAGCAAACTGACAGGGAACACTGAAGCTTTCTTT.

The CDR3 DNA sequence: TGTGCCAGTAGTGAACAGGGGAACACTGAAGCTTTCTTT. This encodes CASSEQGNTEAFF. The rearrangement links TRBV19 to TRBJ1-1; tentatively, D is TRBD1 (6 bases). The CDR3 consists of 13 residues. Germline CDR1 reads LNHDA; CDR2 reads SQIVND (reference sequence). The V end was cut by 5 bases, the J end by 1 base, with 8 bases between.

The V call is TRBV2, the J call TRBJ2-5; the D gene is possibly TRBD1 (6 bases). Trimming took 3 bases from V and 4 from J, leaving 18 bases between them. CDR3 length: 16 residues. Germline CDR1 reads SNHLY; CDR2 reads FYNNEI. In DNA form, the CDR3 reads TGTGCCAGCAGTGAGGCCCCGACAGCCAGGGGAGAGACCCAGTACTTC. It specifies CASSEAPTARGETQYF. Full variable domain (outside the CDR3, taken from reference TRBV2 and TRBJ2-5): EPEVTQTPSHQVTQMGQEVILRCVPISNHLYFYWYRQILGQKVEFLVSFYNNEISEKSEIFDDQFSVERPDGSNFTLKIRSTKLEDSAMYFCASSEAPTARGETQYFGPGTRLLVL.

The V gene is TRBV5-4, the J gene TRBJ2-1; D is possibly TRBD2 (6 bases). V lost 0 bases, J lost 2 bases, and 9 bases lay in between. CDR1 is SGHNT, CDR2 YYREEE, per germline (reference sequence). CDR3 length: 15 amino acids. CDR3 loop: CASSLGGKAYNEQFF. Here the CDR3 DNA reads TGTGCCAGCAGCTTGGGCGGGAAAGCCTACAATGAGCAGTTCTTC.

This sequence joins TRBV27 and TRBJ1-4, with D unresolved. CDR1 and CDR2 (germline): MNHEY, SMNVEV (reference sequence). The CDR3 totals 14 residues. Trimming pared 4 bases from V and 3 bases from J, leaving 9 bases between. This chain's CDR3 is CASSSGLANEKLFF. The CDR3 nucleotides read TGTGCCAGCAGTTCGGGCCTCGCTAATGAAAAACTGTTTTTT. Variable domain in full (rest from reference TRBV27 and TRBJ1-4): EAQVTQNPRYLITVTGKKLTVTCSQNMNHEYMSWYRQDPGLGLRQIYYSMNVEVTDKGDVPEGYKVSRKEKRNFPLILESPSPNQTSLYFCASSSGLANEKLFFGSGTQLSVL.

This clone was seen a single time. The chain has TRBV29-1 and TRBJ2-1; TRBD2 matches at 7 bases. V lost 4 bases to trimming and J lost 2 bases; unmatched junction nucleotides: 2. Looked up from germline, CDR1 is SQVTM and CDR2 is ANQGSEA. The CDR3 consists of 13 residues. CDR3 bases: TGCAGCGTTGCTAGCGGAGCCTACAATGAGCAGTTCTTC. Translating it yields CSVASGAYNEQFF.

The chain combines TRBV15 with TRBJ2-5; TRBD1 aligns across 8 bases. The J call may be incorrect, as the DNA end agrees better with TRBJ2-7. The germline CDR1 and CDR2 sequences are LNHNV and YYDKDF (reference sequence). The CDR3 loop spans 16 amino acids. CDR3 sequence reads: CATSIADRGPSYEQYF. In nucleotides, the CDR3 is TGTGCCACCAGCATAGCCGACAGGGGCCCCTCCTACGAGCAGTACTTC.

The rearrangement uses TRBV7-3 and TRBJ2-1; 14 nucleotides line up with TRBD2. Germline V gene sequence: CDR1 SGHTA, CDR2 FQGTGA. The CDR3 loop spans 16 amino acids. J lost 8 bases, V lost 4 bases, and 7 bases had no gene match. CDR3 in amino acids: CASSYRGLAGEDEQFF. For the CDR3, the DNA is TGTGCCAGCAGCTACCGGGGACTAGCGGGAGAGGATGAGCAGTTCTTC.

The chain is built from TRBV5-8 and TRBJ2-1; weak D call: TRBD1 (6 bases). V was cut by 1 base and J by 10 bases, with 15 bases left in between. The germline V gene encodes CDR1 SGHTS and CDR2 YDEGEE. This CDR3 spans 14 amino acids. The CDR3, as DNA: TGTGCCAGCAGCTTGCAGGGTCTGGGGACAGAGCAGTTCTTC. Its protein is CASSLQGLGTEQFF.

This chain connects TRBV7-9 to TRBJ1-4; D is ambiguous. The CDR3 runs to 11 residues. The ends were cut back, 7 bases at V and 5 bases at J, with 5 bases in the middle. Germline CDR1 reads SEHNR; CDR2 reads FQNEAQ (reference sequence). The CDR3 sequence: CASNQNEKLFF. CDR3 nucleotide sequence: TGTGCCAGCAACCAAAATGAAAAACTGTTTTTT.

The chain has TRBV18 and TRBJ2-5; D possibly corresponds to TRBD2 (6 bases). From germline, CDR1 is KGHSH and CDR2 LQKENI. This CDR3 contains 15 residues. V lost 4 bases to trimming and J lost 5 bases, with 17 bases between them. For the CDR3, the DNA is TGTGCCAGCTCACGAAGCGGAGGGAGGTCGGAGACCCAGTACTTC. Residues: CASSRSGGRSETQYF.

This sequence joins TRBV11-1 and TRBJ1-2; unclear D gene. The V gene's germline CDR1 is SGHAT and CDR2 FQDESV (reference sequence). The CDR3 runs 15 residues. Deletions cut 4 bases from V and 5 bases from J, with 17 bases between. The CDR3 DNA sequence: TGTGCCAGCAGCTCGGGTGGGCAGTTTTTTTATGGCTACACCTTC. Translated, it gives CASSSGGQFFYGYTF.

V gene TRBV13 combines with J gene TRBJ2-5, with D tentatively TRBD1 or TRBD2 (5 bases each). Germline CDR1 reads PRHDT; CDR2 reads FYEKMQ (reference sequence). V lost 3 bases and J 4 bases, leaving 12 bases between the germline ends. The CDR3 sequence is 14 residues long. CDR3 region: CASSLVKGRETQYF. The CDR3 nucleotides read TGTGCCAGCAGCTTGGTAAAGGGACGAGAGACCCAGTACTTC.

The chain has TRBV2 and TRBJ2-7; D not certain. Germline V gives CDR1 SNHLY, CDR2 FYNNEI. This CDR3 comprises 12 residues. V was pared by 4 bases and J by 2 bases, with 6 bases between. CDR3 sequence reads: CASSGFTYEQYF. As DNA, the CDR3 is TGTGCCAGCAGTGGATTCACCTACGAGCAGTACTTC.

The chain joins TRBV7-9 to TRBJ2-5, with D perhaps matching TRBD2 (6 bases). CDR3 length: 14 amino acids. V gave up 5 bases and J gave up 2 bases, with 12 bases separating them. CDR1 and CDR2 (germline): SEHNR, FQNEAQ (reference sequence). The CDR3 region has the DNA TGTGCCAGCAGCCCCCAGGGACTGCAAGAGACCCAGTACTTC. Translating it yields CASSPQGLQETQYF.